One T cell receptor beta chain is described in this entry. The data were taken from a study of blood T cell repertoires in COVID-19. For the study at large: Acute and convalescent COVID-19 specimens originated in the United States, Italy and Spain. Sample material is recorded as cDNA or gDNA derived from T cells, B-cell-depleted T cells, or PBMCs.

Per the original data handling: The assay estimated nucleated cells by amplifying reference gene primers. Repertoires were generated with immunoSEQ multiplex PCR, while TCRdb's copy carries only in-frame clones and drops some. That table furnishes V, J and clone size, whereas the DNA furnished D and trimming. Of a few hundred thousand clones in the sample, 88% were seen once. The source is a woman in her twenties or thirties with acute or convalescent COVID-19. Sequenced: peripheral blood.

CDR3 sequence (DNA): TGTGCCAGCAGCTCGGACAGGGTCGGCGAGCAGTACTTC. It specifies CASSSDRVGEQYF. This chain joins TRBV6-2 or TRBV6-3 and TRBJ2-7; 8 bases agree with TRBD1. The CDR3 consists of 13 residues. After removal of 6 bases from V and 6 bases from J, the junction contained 7 bases not matched to a gene. CDR1 is MNHEY, CDR2 SVGEGT, per germline.